This T cell receptor beta chain was sequenced for a study of cytomegalovirus exposure and HLA in healthy donors. Across the whole study: From about 179 million T cells, an earlier analysis saw some 120 million unique TCR beta sequences. Study observations and caveats: Among TCR beta chains, those listed as cytomegalovirus-associated numbered around 180. After further analysis at a later stage, roughly 15,000 TCR beta sequences were associated with HLA alleles at 0.05 false discovery rate.

To note about this clone: Its specificity is unknown.

Unrecorded immune exposure was likely among donors, who were nominally healthy when sampled. Primers included in the PCR were 60 Vbeta and 13 Jbeta primers. The data were produced by immunoSEQ multiplex PCR, yet TCRdb's version contains in-frame clones alone and is incomplete. The table shows about 150,000 clones, with approximately 73% occurring only once. The V end lost 0 bases, the J end lost 2 bases, and 12 bases lay between the germline ends. CDR1 is MGHRA and CDR2 is YSYEKL in the germline V gene. The CDR3 is made up of 16 amino acids. The V call is TRBV4-1, the J call TRBJ2-3; D might be TRBD2 (5 bases). This clonotype was obtained from a man under 40 in good health and CMV-seropositive. Sequenced sample: PBMCs. The CDR3 sequence is CASSQEEEVYTDTQYF. The CDR3 DNA reads TGCGCCAGCAGCCAAGAAGAGGAGGTTTACACAGATACGCAGTATTTT.